A single sample is the source of the 25 T cell receptor beta chains below, sequenced in a study of blood T cell repertoires in COVID-19. The assay was immunoSEQ multiplex PCR, and TCRdb's table has in-frame clones only and misses some. The sample has just under 65,000 clones; around four fifths are singletons. Specimen: peripheral blood. These receptors all stem from a human donor in a cohort sampled during active COVID-19.

This clone has more than one count but fewer than ten. The V call is TRBV19, the J call TRBJ2-3; the D gene is possibly TRBD1 (5 bases). Germline CDR1 is LNHDA and CDR2 is SQIVND (reference sequence). This CDR3 spans 16 amino acids. The V end lost 3 bases, the J end lost 1 base, and 14 bases lay between the germline ends. The CDR3 loop reads CASSMHHPQGTDTQYF. The CDR3 region has the DNA TGTGCCAGTAGTATGCATCACCCACAGGGCACAGATACGCAGTATTTT.

CDR3 in amino acids: CASSPYPGTGFHEQYF. The CDR3 DNA reads TGTGCCAGCAGCCCATACCCGGGGACAGGGTTCCACGAGCAGTACTTC. The chain employs TRBV3-1 (or the pseudogene TRBV3-2) and TRBJ2-7, with 9 nucleotides matching TRBD1. Trimming took 4 bases from V and 5 from J; bases not matched to a gene: 12. Germline V lookup: CDR1 LGHDT, CDR2 YNNKEL (reference sequence). The CDR3 sequence is 16 residues long.

The chain carries TRBV5-4 and TRBJ1-6; 8 bases are shared with TRBD1. Germline values: CDR1 SGHNT, CDR2 YYREEE (reference sequence). This CDR3 has 15 residues. V shed 4 bases and J 7 bases; nucleotides not matched to a gene: 7. Here the CDR3 DNA reads TGTGCCAGCAGCCGCGCCGGGACAGGAAATTCACCCCTCCACTTT. This gives the protein CASSRAGTGNSPLHF. Full variable domain (outside the CDR3, taken from reference TRBV5-4 and TRBJ1-6): ETGVTQSPTHLIKTRGQQVTLRCSSQSGHNTVSWYQQALGQGPQFIFQYYREEENGRGNFPPRFSGLQFPNYSSELNVNALELDDSALYLCASSRAGTGNSPLHFGNGTRLTVT.

The chain has TRBV19 and TRBJ1-1, with D possibly TRBD1 on 5 matching bases. V was pared by 2 bases and J by 4 bases, with 17 bases between. CDR1 is LNHDA, CDR2 SQIVND, per germline (reference sequence). The length of the CDR3 is 16 residues. CDR3 region: CASSIWGVHRGTEAFF. Here the CDR3 DNA reads TGTGCCAGTAGTATATGGGGGGTTCACCGCGGCACTGAAGCTTTCTTT.

In this sample, this clone turned up once. The rearrangement links TRBV18 to TRBJ1-5, with 7 bases aligning to TRBD1. The CDR3 is 15 amino acids. Per the germline V gene, CDR1 is KGHSH and CDR2 is LQKENI. With V trimmed by 3 bases and J by 1 base, 3 bases remained unmatched. CDR3: CASSPAGGSNQPQHF. The CDR3, as DNA: TGTGCCAGCTCACCGGCAGGGGGGAGCAATCAGCCCCAGCATTTT.

The chain has TRBV5-5 and TRBJ2-5; TRBD2 matches 14 bases. In germline, CDR1 is SGHKS, CDR2 YYEKEE (reference sequence). V lost 2 bases and J lost 2; bases outside the gene matches: 11. The CDR3 extends over 19 amino acids. CDR3 in amino acids: CASSFPTTSGGEPQETQYF. In DNA, the CDR3 is TGTGCCAGCAGCTTCCCCACGACTAGCGGGGGGGAACCGCAAGAGACCCAGTACTTC.

V and J are TRBV2 and TRBJ2-3, with TRBD2 as a possible D gene (6 bases). The V gene lost 6 bases and the J gene lost 1 base, with 11 bases spanning the gap. The germline gives CDR1 SNHLY, CDR2 FYNNEI. This CDR3 has 14 residues. The CDR3 nucleotides are TGTGCCAGCAGACGGGACTCAGGCACAGATACGCAGTATTTT. It codes for CASRRDSGTDTQYF.

This clone is a singleton in its sample. The chain carries TRBV27 and TRBJ2-5; 13 bases line up with TRBD2. CDR1 MNHEY and CDR2 SMNVEV come from the germline V gene (reference sequence). This CDR3 comprises 15 residues. V lost 5 bases and J lost 6; bases outside the gene matches: 6. The CDR3 spells CASSPTSGREQTQYF. The CDR3 bases are TGTGCCAGCAGTCCCACTAGCGGGAGGGAACAGACCCAGTACTTC.

The V and J genes are TRBV6-5 and TRBJ2-7; no reliable D call. Germline CDR1 reads MNHEY; CDR2 reads SVGAGI. This CDR3 is 13 amino acids long. V dropped 2 bases and J dropped 2 bases, with 7 bases sitting between them. The CDR3 spells CASSYGGTYEQYF. The DNA for the CDR3 is TGTGCCAGCAGTTACGGCGGAACCTACGAGCAGTACTTC.

The rearrangement joins TRBV18 to TRBJ2-7, with D uncertain. Germline lookup yields CDR1 KGHSH and CDR2 LQKENI. V was pared by 6 bases and J by 2 bases, with 17 bases between. This CDR3 contains 15 residues. CDR3 loop: CASSPYSVHTYEQYF. Here the CDR3 DNA reads TGTGCCAGCTCGCCTTACTCGGTTCATACCTACGAGCAGTACTTC. The whole variable domain, remainder taken from reference TRBV18 and TRBJ2-7, is NAGVMQNPRHLVRRRGQEARLRCSPMKGHSHVYWYRQLPEEGLKFMVYLQKENIIDESGMPKERFSAEFPKEGPSILRIQQVVRGDSAAYFCASSPYSVHTYEQYFGPGTRLTVT.

The rearrangement joins TRBV7-8 to TRBJ2-7; D is ambiguous. V lost 5 bases to trimming and J lost 4 bases, with 12 bases between them. The germline CDR1 and CDR2 sequences are SGHVS and FQNEAQ. The CDR3 length is 13 residues. The CDR3 DNA sequence: TGTGCCAGCAGCCCCGGTCTCCTTTACGAGCAGTACTTC. Translated: CASSPGLLYEQYF.

V gene TRBV6-1 combines with J gene TRBJ2-1, with 14 bases identical to TRBD2. In germline, CDR1 is MNHNS, CDR2 SASEGT. The CDR3 covers 15 residues. V was clipped by 3 bases and J by 9 bases; unmatched bases: 4. The DNA of the CDR3 is TGTGCCAGCAGTGAGGGACTAGCGGGAGTGGCTGAGCAGTTCTTC. It encodes CASSEGLAGVAEQFF.

The rearrangement links TRBV10-3 to TRBJ2-3; TRBD2 matches at 8 bases. CDR3 length: 13 amino acids. CDR1 is ENHRY and CDR2 is SYGVKD in the germline V gene. After removal of 9 bases from V and 0 bases from J, the junction contained 2 bases not matched to a gene. The CDR3 region has the DNA TGTGCCATTACTAGCGGTAGCACAGATACGCAGTATTTT. Translated: CAITSGSTDTQYF.

The gene calls are TRBV9 and TRBJ1-3; a possible D gene is TRBD1 (5 bases). The CDR3 spans 15 residues. V lost 0 bases and J 4 bases, leaving 11 bases between the germline ends. From germline, CDR1 is SGDLS and CDR2 YYNGEE. For the CDR3, the DNA is TGTGCCAGCAGCGTAGGGGGGGTACCAGGAAACACCATATATTTT. It translates to CASSVGGVPGNTIYF.

This clone was detected only a few times. The chain employs TRBV30 and TRBJ1-1; 8 positions match TRBD1. The ends lost 2 bases at V and 1 base at J; junction bases unmatched: 3. Germline CDR1 is GTSNPN and CDR2 is SVGIG (reference sequence). This CDR3 comprises 14 residues. Here the CDR3 reads CAWSRTGTNTEAFF. The DNA for the CDR3 is TGTGCCTGGAGTAGGACAGGGACGAACACTGAAGCTTTCTTT.

In nucleotides, the CDR3 is TGTGCCAGCATGGCGGGTTGGTCTGGGGCCAACGTCCTGACTTTC. Its protein product is CASMAGWSGANVLTF. The rearrangement uses TRBV6-5 and TRBJ2-6; perhaps TRBD2 as D (5 bases). The CDR3 totals 15 residues. Germline V gene data show CDR1 as MNHEY and CDR2 as SVGAGI. Trimming stripped 7 bases from V and 1 base from J, with 11 bases between.

The V gene is TRBV9, the J gene TRBJ2-5; 11 bases align to TRBD2. Trimming removed 0 bases from V and 4 bases from J; junction bases left unmatched: 2. The CDR3 is 15 residues long. In germline, CDR1 is SGDLS, CDR2 YYNGEE. The CDR3 nucleotides read TGTGCCAGCAGCGTAGGCCTAGCGGGGGGAGAGACCCAGTACTTC. Translated: CASSVGLAGGETQYF.

The chain recombines TRBV30 with TRBJ2-5; TRBD1 matches at 7 bases. The ends lost 2 bases at V and 2 bases at J; junction bases unmatched: 11. The CDR3 is made up of 16 amino acids. Germline assignment: CDR1 GTSNPN and CDR2 SVGIG (reference sequence). CDR3 region: CAWSLRPGQIQETQYF. DNA for the CDR3: TGTGCCTGGAGTCTAAGGCCGGGACAGATACAAGAGACCCAGTACTTC.

The chain has TRBV2 and TRBJ2-7; 10 nucleotides align to TRBD1. J was trimmed by 4 bases and V by 6 bases; bases with no gene match: 27. The CDR3 has 21 residues. The germline CDR1 and CDR2 sequences are SNHLY and FYNNEI. The CDR3 coding sequence is TGTGCCAGCAGCGAAATAGGTACGGGAAGACAGGGGGCGCGATCTCGGTACGAGCAGTACTTC. It codes for CASSEIGTGRQGARSRYEQYF.

The gene calls are TRBV18 and TRBJ2-2; maybe TRBD2 (5 bases). CDR1 KGHSH and CDR2 LQKENI come from the germline V gene. The CDR3 spans 16 residues. V lost 5 bases and J 0 bases, leaving 13 bases between the germline ends. This CDR3 is CASSSGVPTNTGELFF. The CDR3 DNA is TGTGCCAGCTCATCCGGGGTTCCAACGAACACCGGGGAGCTGTTTTTT.

J is TRBJ1-5 and V is TRBV7-9; tentatively, D is TRBD1 (6 bases). V lost 1 base and J lost 1, with 11 bases in between. The CDR3 spans 16 residues. Germline V gene sequence: CDR1 SEHNR, CDR2 FQNEAQ (reference sequence). The CDR3 protein is CASSLGSRGSNQPQHF. DNA of the CDR3: TGTGCCAGCAGCTTAGGGTCCAGGGGAAGCAATCAGCCCCAGCATTTT.

The chain carries TRBV7-2 and TRBJ1-2; 9 bases agree with TRBD1. J lost 3 bases, V lost 5 bases, and 4 bases had no gene match. The CDR3 totals 14 residues. Germline CDR1 reads SGHTA; CDR2 reads FQGNSA. The CDR3 nucleotides read TGTGCCAGCAGCGCCCGGGACAGGGACTATGGCTACACCTTC. Its translation is CASSARDRDYGYTF.

This sequence joins TRBV6-2 or TRBV6-3 and TRBJ2-7; TRBD2 matches at 8 bases. CDR1 MNHEY and CDR2 SVGEGT come from the germline V gene. The CDR3 length is 17 residues. V lost 5 bases and J lost 3; bases outside the gene matches: 15. The CDR3 DNA follows: TGTGCCAGCAGTCCCGGCTCGGGGGGGCGAAGATTCTACGAGCAGTACTTC. This encodes CASSPGSGGRRFYEQYF.

The chain links TRBV5-1 to TRBJ2-1, with TRBD2 matching 7 bases. There are 15 residues in the CDR3. Germline CDR1 reads SGHRS; CDR2 reads YFSETQ. With 2 bases clipped from V and 8 bases from J, the junction kept 10 bases outside the gene matches. CDR3 in amino acids: CASSFLRGRRDEQFF. CDR3 nucleotide sequence: TGCGCCAGCAGCTTCCTCCGCGGGAGAAGGGATGAGCAGTTCTTC.

The chain recombines TRBV5-1 with TRBJ1-5; 7 nucleotides agree with TRBD1. CDR3 length: 14 amino acids. V was pared by 4 bases and J by 2 bases, with 3 bases of the junction left unmatched. Germline CDR1 SGHRS, CDR2 YFSETQ. The CDR3 nucleotides are TGCGCCAGCAGCCAAGGGACAGGCAATCAGCCCCAGCATTTT. It is translated as CASSQGTGNQPQHF. Variable domain in full (rest from reference TRBV5-1 and TRBJ1-5): KAGVTQTPRYLIKTRGQQVTLSCSPISGHRSVSWYQQTPGQGLQFLFEYFSETQRNKGNFPGRFSGRQFSNSRSEMNVSTLELGDSALYLCASSQGTGNQPQHFGDGTRLSIL.